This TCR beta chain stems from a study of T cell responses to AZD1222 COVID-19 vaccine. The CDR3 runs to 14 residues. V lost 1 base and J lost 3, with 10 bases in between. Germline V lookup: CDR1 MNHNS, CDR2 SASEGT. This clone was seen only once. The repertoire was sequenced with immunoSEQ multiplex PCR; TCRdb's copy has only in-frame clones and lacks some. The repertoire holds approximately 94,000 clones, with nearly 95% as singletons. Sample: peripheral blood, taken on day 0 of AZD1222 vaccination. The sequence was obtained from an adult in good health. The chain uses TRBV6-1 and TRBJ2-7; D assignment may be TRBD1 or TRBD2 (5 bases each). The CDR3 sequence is CASSEVRGYYEQYF. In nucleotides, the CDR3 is TGTGCCAGCAGTGAAGTGAGGGGTTACTACGAGCAGTACTTC.